This T cell receptor beta chain was captured in a study of beta chain features in type 1 diabetes (dated by TCRdb to the late 2010s). Background for the entire study: No differences in mean age, gender distribution, total cell number or subset yield were found between patients and healthy donors. Across all samples, around 99 million sorted cells were examined, and cell number per subset correlated strongly with RNA yield. The study compared the TCRB repertoires of sorted circulating CD4+ T cell subsets in recently diagnosed type 1 diabetes patients with those in matched healthy donors. Naive and central memory subsets were obtained from all 30 or so donors, but regulatory and stem cell-like memory subsets were isolated from only 8 patients and roughly 8 healthy donors. Results the study describes overall, beyond this receptor: Type 1 diabetes patients showed a moderate but significant shortening of TCRB CDR3 length in all four CD4+ subsets. Because cDNA was sequenced instead of genomic DNA, activated cells with high expression could be over-represented, although the groups did not differ in activation or CD3 levels. Only small numbers of individuals were included in the HLA sub-analyses, which left unresolved whether HLA type had any influence on TCRB rearrangement. Naive, central memory and regulatory TCRB repertoires appeared to be more alike among patients than among healthy donors. Shorter templates might have been favored by PCR, but patient and control samples were amplified and corrected together, so both groups would have been affected equally by any skew. Fewer insertions and more nucleotide deletions at VDJ recombination sites were observed in patients with type 1 diabetes, implying thymic rearrangement abnormalities.

Each donor gave one peripheral blood draw, roughly 110 mL on average, collected into heparinised tubes. A BD FACSAria II and a panel including CD45RO, CCR7, CD25, CD127, CD95 and CD27 were used to sort naive, central memory, regulatory and stem cell-like memory CD4+ T cells. A purity above 95% was achieved for all sorted populations. PBMCs were separated immediately by Lymphoprep density gradient centrifugation and were stained directly, without being cultured. To minimize batch effects, samples were stained and sorted in pairs, one healthy donor with one patient per experiment. This clone showed up just a few times. No antigen is known for it. No quality values exist for individual bases; no much larger clone is one base distant. Reading from cysteine to phenylalanine, the CDR3 counts 20 amino acids. Of all the DNA, just the CDR3 is kept, 60 bases in frame from base 1. V and J are trimmed by 3 bases and 2 bases, and the gene matches miss 14 bases of the junction. The CDR1 and CDR2 encoded by the germline V gene (reference sequence) are LNHNV and YYDKDF.

The High Capacity cDNA Reverse Transcription Kit was used to reverse transcribe all of the isolated RNA, meaning that expressed TCRB transcripts were what got sequenced. Deep immunoSEQ sequencing was applied to naive, central memory and regulatory T cell samples, giving an average of roughly 3.3 million total reads per sample. Sorted cells were lysed in RLT buffer and RNA was extracted with DNase-treated RNeasy Micro or Mini kits, depending on cell number. Each cell subset was processed separately to prevent cross-contamination, with patient and healthy donor samples processed together. The immunoSEQ multiplex PCR was used to amplify TCRB sequences from cDNA, yielding 87-bp fragments that span the CDR3 region. Sequencing of the amplicons was done on the Illumina HiSeq platform. Per the original workflow: Synthetic template baselines were used to correct PCR bias computationally, reads within Hamming distance 2 were collapsed together, and singletons that could not be merged were discarded. Reads were aligned against IMGT to assign V, D and J genes, CDR3 length and insertions or deletions at six rearrangement sites. Within each subset, clonotype counts were normalized to the number of sorted cells before true diversity and Gini coefficients were calculated with the tcR R package. The overlap coefficient, calculated on TCRB nucleotide sequences, was used to quantify repertoire sharing. Out-of-frame TCRB sequences from naive cells were analyzed as a proxy for the pre-selection repertoire. As stored in TCRdb, this immuneACCESS dataset retains in-frame rearrangements with V and J assigned. A fraction of the clones does not appear; measured against another copy, unresolved V genes explain less than half of the discrepancy, and the remainder lacks a known reason. V, J and clone size were drawn from that table, and D and trimming were deduced from the DNA. The sample yields hundreds of thousands of clones; over 7.5% were counted once. Jointly, the top ten make up approximately 0.03% of the sample.

The chain was built from TRBV15 and TRBJ2-3, with 13 bases aligning to TRBD2. This receptor was obtained from a woman under 30 in good health. Sequenced material: naive CD4+ T cells from blood. The sample's cell subset or site label, in plain terms: true naive CD4+ T cells. Here the CDR3 is given as CATSSGGLAGKLFFTDTQYF. The nucleotides are TGTGCCACCAGCAGCGGGGGACTAGCGGGAAAACTGTTTTTCACAGATACGCAGTATTTT. The CDR3, completed at both ends by the reference TRBV15 and TRBJ2-3 genes, gives the full variable domain DAMVIQNPRYQVTQFGKPVTLSCSQTLNHNVMYWYQQKSSQAPKLLFHYYDKDFNNEADTPDNFQSRRPNTSFCFLDIRSPGLGDTAMYLCATSSGGLAGKLFFTDTQYFGPGTRLTVL.